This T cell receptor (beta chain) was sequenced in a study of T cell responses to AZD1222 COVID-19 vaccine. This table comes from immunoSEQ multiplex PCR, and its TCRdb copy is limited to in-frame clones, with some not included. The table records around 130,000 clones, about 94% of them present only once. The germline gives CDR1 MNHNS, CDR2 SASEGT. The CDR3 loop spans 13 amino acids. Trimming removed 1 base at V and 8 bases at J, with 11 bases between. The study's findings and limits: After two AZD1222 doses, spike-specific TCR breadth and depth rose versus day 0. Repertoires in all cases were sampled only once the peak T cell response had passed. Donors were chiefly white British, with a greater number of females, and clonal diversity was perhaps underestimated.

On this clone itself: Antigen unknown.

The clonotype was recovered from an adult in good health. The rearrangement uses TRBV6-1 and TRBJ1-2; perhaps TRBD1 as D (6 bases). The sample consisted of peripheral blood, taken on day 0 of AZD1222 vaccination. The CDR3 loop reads CASSEGGGGGYTF. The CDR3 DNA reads TGTGCCAGCAGTGAAGGGGGGGGCGGCGGCTACACCTTC.